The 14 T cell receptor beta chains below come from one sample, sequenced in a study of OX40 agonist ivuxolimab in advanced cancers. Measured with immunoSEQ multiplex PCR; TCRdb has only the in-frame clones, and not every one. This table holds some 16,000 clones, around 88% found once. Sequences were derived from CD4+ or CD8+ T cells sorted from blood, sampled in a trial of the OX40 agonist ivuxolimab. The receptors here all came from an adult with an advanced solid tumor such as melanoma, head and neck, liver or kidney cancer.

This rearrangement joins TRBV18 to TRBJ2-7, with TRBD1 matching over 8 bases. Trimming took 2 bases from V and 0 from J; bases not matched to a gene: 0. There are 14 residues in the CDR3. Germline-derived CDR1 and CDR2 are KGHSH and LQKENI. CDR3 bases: TGTGCCAGCTCACCAGGGACAGGCTCCTACGAGCAGTACTTC. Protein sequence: CASSPGTGSYEQYF.

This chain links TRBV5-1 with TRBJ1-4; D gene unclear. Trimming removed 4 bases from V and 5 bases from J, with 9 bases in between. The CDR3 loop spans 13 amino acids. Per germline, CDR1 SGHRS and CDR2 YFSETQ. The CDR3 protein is CASSPSSNEKLFF. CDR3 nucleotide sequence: TGCGCCAGCAGCCCATCCTCGAATGAAAAACTGTTTTTT. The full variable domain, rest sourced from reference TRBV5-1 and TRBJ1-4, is KAGVTQTPRYLIKTRGQQVTLSCSPISGHRSVSWYQQTPGQGLQFLFEYFSETQRNKGNFPGRFSGRQFSNSRSEMNVSTLELGDSALYLCASSPSSNEKLFFGSGTQLSVL.

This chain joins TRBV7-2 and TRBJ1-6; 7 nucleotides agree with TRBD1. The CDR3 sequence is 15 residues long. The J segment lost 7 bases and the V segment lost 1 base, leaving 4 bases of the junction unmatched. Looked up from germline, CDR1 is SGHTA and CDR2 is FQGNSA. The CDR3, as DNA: TGTGCCAGCAGCTTAGGACAGGGAGGCAATTCACCCCTCCACTTT. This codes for CASSLGQGGNSPLHF.

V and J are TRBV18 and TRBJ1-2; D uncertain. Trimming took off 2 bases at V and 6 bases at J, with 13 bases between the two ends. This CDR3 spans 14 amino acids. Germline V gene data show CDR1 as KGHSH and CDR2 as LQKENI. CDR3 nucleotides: TGTGCCAGCTCACCAGGCGTGTTCTCTGATGGCTACACCTTC. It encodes CASSPGVFSDGYTF.

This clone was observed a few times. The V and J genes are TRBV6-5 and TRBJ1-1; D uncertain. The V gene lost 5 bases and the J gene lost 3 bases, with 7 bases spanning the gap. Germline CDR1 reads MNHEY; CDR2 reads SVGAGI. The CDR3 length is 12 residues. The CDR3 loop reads CASSDPYTEAFF. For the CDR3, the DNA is TGTGCCAGCAGTGACCCTTACACTGAAGCTTTCTTT.

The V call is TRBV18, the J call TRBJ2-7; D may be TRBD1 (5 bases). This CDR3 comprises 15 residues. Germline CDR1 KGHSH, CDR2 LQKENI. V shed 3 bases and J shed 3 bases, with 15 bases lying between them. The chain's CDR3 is CASSPPGQPIYEQYF. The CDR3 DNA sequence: TGTGCCAGCTCACCCCCCGGACAACCAATCTACGAGCAGTACTTC.

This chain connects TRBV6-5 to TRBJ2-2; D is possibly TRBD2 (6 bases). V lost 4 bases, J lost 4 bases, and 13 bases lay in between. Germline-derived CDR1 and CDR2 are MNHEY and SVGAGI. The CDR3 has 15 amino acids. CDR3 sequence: CASSSGGTGTGELFF. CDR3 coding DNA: TGTGCCAGCAGTTCTGGGGGGACGGGCACCGGGGAGCTGTTTTTT.

CDR3 residues: CASSSTGSYEQYF. The CDR3 DNA reads as TGTGCCAGTAGTTCAACAGGGTCCTACGAGCAGTACTTC. V gene TRBV19 combines with J gene TRBJ2-7; D is possibly TRBD1 (6 bases). The V and J ends lost 5 bases and 1 base respectively, with 9 bases between them. The V gene's germline CDR1 is LNHDA and CDR2 SQIVND (reference sequence). CDR3 length: 13 residues.

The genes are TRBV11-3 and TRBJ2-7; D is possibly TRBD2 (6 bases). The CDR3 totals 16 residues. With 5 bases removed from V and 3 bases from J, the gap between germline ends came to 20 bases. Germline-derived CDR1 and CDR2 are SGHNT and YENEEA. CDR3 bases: TGTGCCAGCAGCCAAAATCCAGGGACTTATTACTACGAGCAGTACTTC. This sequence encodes CASSQNPGTYYYEQYF.

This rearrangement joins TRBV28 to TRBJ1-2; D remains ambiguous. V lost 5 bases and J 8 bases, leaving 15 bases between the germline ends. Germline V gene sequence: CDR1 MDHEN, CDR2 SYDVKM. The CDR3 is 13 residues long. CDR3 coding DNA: TGTGCCAGCAGTCAGAGACTTCGGGAGGGCTACACCTTC. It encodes CASSQRLREGYTF.

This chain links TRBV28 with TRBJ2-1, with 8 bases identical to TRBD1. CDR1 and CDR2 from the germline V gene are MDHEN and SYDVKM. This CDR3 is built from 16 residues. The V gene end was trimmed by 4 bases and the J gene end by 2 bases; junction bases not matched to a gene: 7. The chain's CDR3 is CASSSGSQGAYNEQFF. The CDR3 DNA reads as TGTGCCAGCAGTTCGGGATCACAGGGGGCCTACAATGAGCAGTTCTTC.

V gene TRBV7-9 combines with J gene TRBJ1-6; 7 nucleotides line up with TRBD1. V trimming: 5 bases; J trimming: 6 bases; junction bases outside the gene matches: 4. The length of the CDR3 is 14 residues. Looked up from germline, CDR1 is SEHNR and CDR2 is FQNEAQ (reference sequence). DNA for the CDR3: TGTGCCAGCAGCGAACAGGGGCGTAATTCACCCCTCCACTTT. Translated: CASSEQGRNSPLHF.

CDR3 DNA sequence: TGTGCCTGGAGTGTACTCGGCTACGAGCAGTACTTC. Amino acid sequence: CAWSVLGYEQYF. The chain couples TRBV30 to TRBJ2-7; D gene ambiguous. This CDR3 spans 12 amino acids. Trimming removed 0 bases at V and 3 bases at J, with 6 bases between. CDR1 and CDR2 (germline): GTSNPN, SVGIG (reference sequence).

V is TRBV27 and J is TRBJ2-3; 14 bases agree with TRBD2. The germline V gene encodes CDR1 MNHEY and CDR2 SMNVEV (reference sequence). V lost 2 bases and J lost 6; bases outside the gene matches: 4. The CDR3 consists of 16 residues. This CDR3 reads CASSLLRTSGRDTQYF. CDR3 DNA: TGTGCCAGCAGTTTACTAAGGACTAGCGGGAGGGATACGCAGTATTTT.